The 3 T cell receptor beta chains below come from one sample, sequenced in a study of CD8+CD57+ T cells in acquired aplastic anemia. Patients chosen for sequencing had shown CD8+CD57+ cell expansion by flow cytometry. Profiling of TCR beta VDJ combinations and CDR3 sequences used genomic DNA as template. TCRdb re-derived calls from the reads in MiXCR, one entry per CDR3 protein. Counted here are 150,000 to 180,000 distinct CDR3 sequences, just over 50% occurring once; the ten biggest clones make up more than 10%. Sequencing used sorted CD4+, CD8+, or CD8+CD57+ T cells (not recorded which) from PBMCs. These receptors originate from a human donor with aplastic anemia.

The chain uses TRBV19 and TRBJ2-2, with TRBD1 matching over 8 bases. V lost 7 bases and J lost 3; bases outside the gene matches: 7. The germline gives CDR1 LNHDA, CDR2 SQIVND (reference sequence). This CDR3 contains 15 residues. The chain's CDR3 is CASMDREEYTGELFF. CDR3 sequence (DNA): TGTGCCAGTATGGACAGGGAGGAGTACACCGGGGAGCTGTTTTTT. Full variable domain (missing parts from reference TRBV19 and TRBJ2-2): DGGITQSPKYLFRKEGQNVTLSCEQNLNHDAMYWYRQDPGQGLRLIYYSQIVNDFQKGDIAEGYSVSREKKESFPLTVTSAQKNPTAFYLCASMDREEYTGELFFGEGSRLTVL.

This clonotype is termed medium-sized. This chain links TRBV19 with TRBJ1-5; D possibly corresponds to TRBD1 (5 bases). The germline V and J ends were trimmed by 4 bases and 0 bases, with 10 bases remaining between them. The germline gives CDR1 LNHDA, CDR2 SQIVND (reference sequence). CDR3 length equals 15 residues. In nucleotides, the CDR3 is TGTGCCAGTAGTACGGACACTTATAGCAATCAGCCCCAGCATTTT. This translates into CASSTDTYSNQPQHF.

A note on this clonotype: One junction end disagrees with the germline gene, perhaps due to a read error. The V call is TRBV19, the J call TRBJ2-2, with 11 positions matching TRBD1. Germline V gene lookup returns CDR1 LNHDA and CDR2 SQIVND (reference sequence). CDR3 length equals 13 residues. CDR3 residues: CASSRRDRGEPFF. CDR3 nucleotide sequence: TGTGCCAGTAGTCGCCGGGACAGGGGGGAGCCGTTTTTT.